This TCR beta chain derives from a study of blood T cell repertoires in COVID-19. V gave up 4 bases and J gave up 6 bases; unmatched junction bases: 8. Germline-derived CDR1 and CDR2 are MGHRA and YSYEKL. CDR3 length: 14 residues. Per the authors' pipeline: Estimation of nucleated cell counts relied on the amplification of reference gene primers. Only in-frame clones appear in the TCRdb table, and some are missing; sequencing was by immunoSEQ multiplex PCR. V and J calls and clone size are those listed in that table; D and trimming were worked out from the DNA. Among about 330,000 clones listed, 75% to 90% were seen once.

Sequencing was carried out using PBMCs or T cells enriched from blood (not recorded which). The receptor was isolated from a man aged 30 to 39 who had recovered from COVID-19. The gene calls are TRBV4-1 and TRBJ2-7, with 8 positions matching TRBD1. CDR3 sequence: CASSLTGALSEQYF. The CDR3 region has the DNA TGCGCCAGCAGCCTGACAGGGGCGCTAAGCGAGCAGTACTTC.